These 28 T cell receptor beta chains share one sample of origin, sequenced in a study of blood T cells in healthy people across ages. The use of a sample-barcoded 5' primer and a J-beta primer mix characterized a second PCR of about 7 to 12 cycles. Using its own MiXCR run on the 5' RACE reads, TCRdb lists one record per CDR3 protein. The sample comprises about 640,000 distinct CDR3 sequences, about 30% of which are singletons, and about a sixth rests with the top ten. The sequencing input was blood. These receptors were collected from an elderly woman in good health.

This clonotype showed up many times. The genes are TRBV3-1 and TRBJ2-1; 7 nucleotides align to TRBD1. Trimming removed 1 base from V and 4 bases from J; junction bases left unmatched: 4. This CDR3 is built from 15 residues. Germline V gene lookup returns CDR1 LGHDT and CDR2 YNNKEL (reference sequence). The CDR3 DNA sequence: TGTGCCAGCAGCCAAGTAGAGGGGGCTTACAATGAGCAGTTCTTC. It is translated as CASSQVEGAYNEQFF.

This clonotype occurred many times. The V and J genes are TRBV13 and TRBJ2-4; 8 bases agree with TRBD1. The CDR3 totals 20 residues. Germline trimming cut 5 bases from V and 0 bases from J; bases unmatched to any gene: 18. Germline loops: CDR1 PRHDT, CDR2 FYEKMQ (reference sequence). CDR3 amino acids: CASSPRAGGESRLAKNIQYF. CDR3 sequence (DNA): TGTGCCAGCAGCCCCCGCGCAGGGGGCGAATCAAGGCTAGCCAAAAACATTCAGTACTTC.

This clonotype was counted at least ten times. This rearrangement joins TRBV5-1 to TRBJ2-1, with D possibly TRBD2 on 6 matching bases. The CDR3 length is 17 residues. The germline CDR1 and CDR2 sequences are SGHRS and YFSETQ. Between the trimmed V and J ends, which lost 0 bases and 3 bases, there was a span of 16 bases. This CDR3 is CASSLEYAGMGYNEQFF. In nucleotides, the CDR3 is TGCGCCAGCAGCTTGGAGTATGCGGGGATGGGCTACAATGAGCAGTTCTTC.

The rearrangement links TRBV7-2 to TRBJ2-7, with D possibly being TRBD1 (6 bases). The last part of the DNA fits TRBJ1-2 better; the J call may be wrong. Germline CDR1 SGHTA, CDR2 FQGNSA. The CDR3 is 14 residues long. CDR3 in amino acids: CASSLRGQGRGYTF. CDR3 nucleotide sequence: TGTGCCAGCAGCCTCCGGGGGCAGGGGAGAGGCTACACCTTC.

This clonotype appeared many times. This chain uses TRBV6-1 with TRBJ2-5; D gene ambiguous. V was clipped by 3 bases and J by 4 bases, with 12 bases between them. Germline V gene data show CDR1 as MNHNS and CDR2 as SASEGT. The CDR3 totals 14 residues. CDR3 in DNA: TGTGCCAGCAGTGATCGTAAGACTGGAGAGACCCAGTACTTC. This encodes CASSDRKTGETQYF.

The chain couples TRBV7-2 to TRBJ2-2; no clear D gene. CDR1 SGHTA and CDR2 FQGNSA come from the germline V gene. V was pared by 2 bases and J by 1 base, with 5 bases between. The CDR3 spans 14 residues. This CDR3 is CASSLSLNTGELFF. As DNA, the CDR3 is TGTGCCAGCAGCTTATCCCTGAACACCGGGGAGCTGTTTTTT.

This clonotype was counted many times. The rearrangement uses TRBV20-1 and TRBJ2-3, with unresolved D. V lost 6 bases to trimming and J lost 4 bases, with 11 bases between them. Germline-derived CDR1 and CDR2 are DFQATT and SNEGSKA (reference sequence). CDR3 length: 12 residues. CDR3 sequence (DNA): TGCAGTGCCGTAAGCCCGGCAGATACGCAGTATTTT. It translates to CSAVSPADTQYF.

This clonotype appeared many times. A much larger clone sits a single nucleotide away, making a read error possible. CDR3 loop: CASSSKGQGGYEQYF. The CDR3 region has the DNA TGTGCCAGCAGCTCCAAGGGACAGGGGGGCTACGAGCAGTACTTC. The chain has TRBV7-2 and TRBJ2-7; TRBD1 matches at 11 bases. The CDR3 covers 15 residues. The J segment lost 3 bases and the V segment lost 4 bases, leaving 5 bases of the junction unmatched. CDR1 is SGHTA, CDR2 FQGNSA, per germline.

This chain's CDR3 is CASTLPGTGATGAFF. The CDR3 DNA follows: TGTGCCAGCACCCTGCCTGGGACAGGGGCCACCGGAGCTTTCTTT. The J gene is TRBJ1-1, the V gene TRBV5-6, with 10 bases identical to TRBD1. The CDR3 loop spans 15 amino acids. The junction had 15 bases not matched to a gene; V was cut back by 6 bases and J by 10 bases. Germline V gives CDR1 SGHDT, CDR2 YYEEEE.

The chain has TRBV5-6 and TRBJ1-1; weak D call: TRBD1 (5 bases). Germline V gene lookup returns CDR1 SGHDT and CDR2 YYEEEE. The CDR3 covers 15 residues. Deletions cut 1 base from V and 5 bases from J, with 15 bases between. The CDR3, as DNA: TGTGCCAGCAGCTTGCAGGCAGGGTATTATACTGAAGCTTTCTTT. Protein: CASSLQAGYYTEAFF.

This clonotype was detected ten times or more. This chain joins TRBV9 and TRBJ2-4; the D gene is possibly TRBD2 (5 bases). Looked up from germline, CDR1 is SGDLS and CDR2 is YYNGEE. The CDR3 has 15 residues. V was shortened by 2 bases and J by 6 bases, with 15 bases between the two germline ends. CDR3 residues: CASSVDDYHANIQYF. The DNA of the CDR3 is TGTGCCAGCAGCGTCGACGACTACCACGCAAACATTCAGTACTTC.

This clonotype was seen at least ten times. The CDR3: CSASVRDSFVDEQYF. The CDR3 DNA follows: TGCAGTGCTAGCGTACGGGACAGTTTCGTCGACGAGCAGTACTTC. The chain is built from TRBV20-1 and TRBJ2-7; 7 nucleotides line up with TRBD1. V lost 3 bases to trimming and J lost 5 bases; unmatched junction nucleotides: 13. Germline loops: CDR1 DFQATT, CDR2 SNEGSKA (reference sequence). The CDR3 loop spans 15 amino acids.

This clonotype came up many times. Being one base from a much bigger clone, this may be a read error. The CDR3 here is CASSLDWTGGEYF. The CDR3 bases are TGTGCCAGCAGCTTAGATTGGACGGGGGGAGAGTACTTC. This sequence joins TRBV11-2 and TRBJ2-5; TRBD2 aligns across 7 bases. The CDR3 length is 13 residues. The J segment lost 12 bases and the V segment lost 0 bases, leaving 7 bases of the junction unmatched. Germline V gene data show CDR1 as SGHAT and CDR2 as FQNNGV. The full variable domain, its missing parts supplied by reference TRBV11-2 and TRBJ2-5, is EAGVAQSPRYKIIEKRQSVAFWCNPISGHATLYWYQQILGQGPKLLIQFQNNGVVDDSQLPKDRFSAERLKGVDSTLKIQPAKLEDSAVYLCASSLDWTGGEYFGPGTRLLVL.

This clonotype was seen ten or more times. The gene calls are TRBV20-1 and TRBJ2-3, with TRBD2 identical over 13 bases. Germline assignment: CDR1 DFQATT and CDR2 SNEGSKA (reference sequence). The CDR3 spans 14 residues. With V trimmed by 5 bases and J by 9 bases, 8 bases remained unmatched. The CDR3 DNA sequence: TGCAGTGCTGGTACTAGCGGGGGGGCGGAGACGCAGTATTTT. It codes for CSAGTSGGAETQYF.

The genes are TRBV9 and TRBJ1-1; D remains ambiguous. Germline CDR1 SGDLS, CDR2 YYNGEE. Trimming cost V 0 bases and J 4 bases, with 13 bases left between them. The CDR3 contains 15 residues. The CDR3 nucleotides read TGTGCCAGCAGCGTAGTAGTCGGGAGAGGCACTGAAGCTTTCTTT. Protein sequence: CASSVVVGRGTEAFF.

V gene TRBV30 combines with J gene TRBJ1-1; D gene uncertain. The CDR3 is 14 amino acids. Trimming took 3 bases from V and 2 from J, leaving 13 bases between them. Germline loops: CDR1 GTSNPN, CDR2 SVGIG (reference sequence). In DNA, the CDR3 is TGTGCCTGGAGCGGGGAGAGTTCAAACACTGAAGCTTTCTTT. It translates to CAWSGESSNTEAFF.

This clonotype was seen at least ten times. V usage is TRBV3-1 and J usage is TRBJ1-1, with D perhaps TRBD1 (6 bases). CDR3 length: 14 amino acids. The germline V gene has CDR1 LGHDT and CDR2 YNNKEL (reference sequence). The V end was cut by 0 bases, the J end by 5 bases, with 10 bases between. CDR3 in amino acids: CASSQDVRGTEAFF. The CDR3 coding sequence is TGTGCCAGCAGCCAAGACGTTAGGGGGACTGAAGCTTTCTTT.

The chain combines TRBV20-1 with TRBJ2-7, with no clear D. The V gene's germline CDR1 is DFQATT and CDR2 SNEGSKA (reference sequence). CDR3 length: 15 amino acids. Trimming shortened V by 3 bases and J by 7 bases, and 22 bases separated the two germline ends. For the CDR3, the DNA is TGCAGTGCTAGGGCGCTTGGGTCCTCCTACAATGAGCAGTACTTC. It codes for CSARALGSSYNEQYF.

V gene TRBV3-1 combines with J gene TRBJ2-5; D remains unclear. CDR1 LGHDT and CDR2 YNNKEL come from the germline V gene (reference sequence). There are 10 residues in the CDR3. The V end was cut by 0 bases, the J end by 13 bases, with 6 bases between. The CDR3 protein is CASSQDRVYF. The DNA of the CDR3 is TGTGCCAGCAGCCAAGATCGTGTGTACTTC.

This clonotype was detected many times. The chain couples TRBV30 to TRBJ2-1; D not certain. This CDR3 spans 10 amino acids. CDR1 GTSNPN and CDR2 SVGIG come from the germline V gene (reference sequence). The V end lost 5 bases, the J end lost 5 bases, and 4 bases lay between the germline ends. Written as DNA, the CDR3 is TGTGCCTGGGCAGACAATGAGCAGTTCTTC. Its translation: CAWADNEQFF.

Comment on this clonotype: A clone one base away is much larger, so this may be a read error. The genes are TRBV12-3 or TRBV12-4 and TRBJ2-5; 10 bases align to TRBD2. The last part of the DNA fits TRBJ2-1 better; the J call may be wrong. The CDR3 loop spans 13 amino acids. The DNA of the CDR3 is TGTGCCAGCGGTAGCGGGGGGAAAGAGACCCAGTTCTTC. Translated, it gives CASGSGGKETQFF.

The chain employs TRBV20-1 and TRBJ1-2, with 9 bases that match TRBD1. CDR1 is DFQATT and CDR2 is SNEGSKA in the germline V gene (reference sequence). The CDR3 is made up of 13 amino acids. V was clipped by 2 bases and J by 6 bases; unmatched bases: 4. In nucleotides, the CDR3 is TGCAGTGCTAGAACAGGGGGCGGAGATGGCTACACCTTC. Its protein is CSARTGGGDGYTF.

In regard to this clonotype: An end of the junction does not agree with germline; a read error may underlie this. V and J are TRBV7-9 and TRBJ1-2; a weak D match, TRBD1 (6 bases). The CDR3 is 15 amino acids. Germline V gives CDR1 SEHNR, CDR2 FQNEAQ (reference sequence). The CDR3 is CTSSSRGQIYYGYTF. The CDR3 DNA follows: TGTACCAGCAGCTCAAGAGGACAGATCTACTATGGCTACACCTTC. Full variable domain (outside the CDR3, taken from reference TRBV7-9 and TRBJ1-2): DTGVSQNPRHKITKRGQNVTFRCDPISEHNRLYWYRQTLGQGPEFLTYFQNEAQLEKSRLLSDRFSAERPKGSFSTLEIQRTEQGDSAMYLCTSSSRGQIYYGYTFGSGTRLTVV.

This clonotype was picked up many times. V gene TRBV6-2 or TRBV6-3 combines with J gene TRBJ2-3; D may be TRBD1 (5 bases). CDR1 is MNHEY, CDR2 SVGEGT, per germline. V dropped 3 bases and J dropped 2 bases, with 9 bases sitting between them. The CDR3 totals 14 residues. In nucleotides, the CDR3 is TGTGCCAGCAGTTATAACAGGCCCACAGATACGCAGTATTTT. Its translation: CASSYNRPTDTQYF.

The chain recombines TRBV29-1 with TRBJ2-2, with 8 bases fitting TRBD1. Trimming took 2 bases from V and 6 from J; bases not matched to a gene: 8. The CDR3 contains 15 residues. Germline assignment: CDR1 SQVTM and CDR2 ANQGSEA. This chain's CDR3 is CSVEFSTGGSGELFF. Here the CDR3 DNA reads TGCAGCGTTGAATTCAGCACAGGGGGATCCGGGGAGCTGTTTTTT.

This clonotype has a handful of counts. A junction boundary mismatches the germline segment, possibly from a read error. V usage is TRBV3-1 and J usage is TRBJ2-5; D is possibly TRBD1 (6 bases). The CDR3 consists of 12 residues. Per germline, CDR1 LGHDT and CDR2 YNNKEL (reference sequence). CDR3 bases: TGTGCCAGCAGCCAAGACCGTGGACAGTTCTATTTC. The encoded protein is CASSQDRGQFYF.

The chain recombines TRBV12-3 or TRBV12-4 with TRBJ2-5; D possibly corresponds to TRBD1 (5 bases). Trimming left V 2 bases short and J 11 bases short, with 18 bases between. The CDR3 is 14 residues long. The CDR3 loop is CASSLRQTDVEQYF. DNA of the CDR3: TGTGCCAGCAGTTTAAGACAGACCGATGTGGAGCAGTACTTC.

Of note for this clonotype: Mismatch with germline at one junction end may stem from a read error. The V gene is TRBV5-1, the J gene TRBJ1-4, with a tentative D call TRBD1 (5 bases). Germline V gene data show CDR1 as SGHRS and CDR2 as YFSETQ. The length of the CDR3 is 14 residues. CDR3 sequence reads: CASRRAGANEKRFF. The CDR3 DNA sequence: TGCGCCAGCCGACGCGCCGGGGCTAATGAAAAACGGTTTTTT.